Listed here is a single TCR beta chain. The target antigen is unknown. No fewer than 5 micrograms of total RNA were isolated from every sample. Combining a sample-barcoded 5' primer with a J-beta primer mix, a second PCR ran for 7 to 11 cycles. TCRdb called the 5' RACE reads again in MiXCR, with one record for every CDR3 protein. The repertoire holds some 760,000 distinct CDR3 sequences, roughly 25% seen once, with under 4.5% in the top ten. This entry comes from a study of blood T cells in healthy people across ages. Study results and caveats: Among long-lived donors, naive CD4+ cells were more numerous and diversity higher than in aged donors. Reliance upon unsorted PBMCs precluded definitive naive versus antigen-experienced comparison.

The germline CDR1 and CDR2 sequences are LNHDA and SQIVND (reference sequence). V was trimmed by 2 bases and J by 3 bases, leaving 10 bases between them. The CDR3 has 14 amino acids. This sample also belongs to another study, concerning T cells of mothers and their children.

The sample comprised blood. The chain couples TRBV19 to TRBJ1-1; no firm D call. The TCR sequence derives from a boy aged 5 to 17 in good health. The CDR3 sequence is CASSIKPWDTEAFF. As DNA, the CDR3 is TGTGCCAGTAGTATAAAACCTTGGGACACTGAAGCTTTCTTT.